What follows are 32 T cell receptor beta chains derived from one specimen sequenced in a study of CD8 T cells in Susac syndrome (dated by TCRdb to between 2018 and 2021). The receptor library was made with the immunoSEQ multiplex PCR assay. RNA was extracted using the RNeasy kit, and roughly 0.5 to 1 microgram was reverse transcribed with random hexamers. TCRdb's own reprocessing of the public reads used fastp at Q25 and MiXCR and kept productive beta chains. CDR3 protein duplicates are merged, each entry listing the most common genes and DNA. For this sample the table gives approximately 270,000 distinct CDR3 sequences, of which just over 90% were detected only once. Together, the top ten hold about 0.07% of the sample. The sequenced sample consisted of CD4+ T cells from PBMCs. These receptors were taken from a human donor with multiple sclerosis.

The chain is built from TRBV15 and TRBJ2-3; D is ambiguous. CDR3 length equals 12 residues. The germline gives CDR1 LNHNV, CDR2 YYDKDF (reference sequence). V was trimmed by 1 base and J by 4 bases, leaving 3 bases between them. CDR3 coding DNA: TGTGCCACCAGCAGAGGAGCAGATACGCAGTATTTT. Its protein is CATSRGADTQYF. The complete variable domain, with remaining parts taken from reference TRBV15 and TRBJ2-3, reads DAMVIQNPRYQVTQFGKPVTLSCSQTLNHNVMYWYQQKSSQAPKLLFHYYDKDFNNEADTPDNFQSRRPNTSFCFLDIRSPGLGDTAMYLCATSRGADTQYFGPGTRLTVL.

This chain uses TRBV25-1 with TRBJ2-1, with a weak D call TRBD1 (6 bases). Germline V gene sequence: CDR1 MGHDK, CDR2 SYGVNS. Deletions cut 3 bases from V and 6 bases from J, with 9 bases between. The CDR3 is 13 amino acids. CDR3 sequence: CASSDAGANEQFF. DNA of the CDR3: TGTGCCAGCAGTGATGCAGGGGCCAATGAGCAGTTCTTC. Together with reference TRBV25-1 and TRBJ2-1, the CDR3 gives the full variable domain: EADIYQTPRYLVIGTGKKITLECSQTMGHDKMYWYQQDPGMELHLIHYSYGVNSTEKGDLSSESTVSRIRTEHFPLTLESARPSHTSQYLCASSDAGANEQFFGPGTRLTVL.

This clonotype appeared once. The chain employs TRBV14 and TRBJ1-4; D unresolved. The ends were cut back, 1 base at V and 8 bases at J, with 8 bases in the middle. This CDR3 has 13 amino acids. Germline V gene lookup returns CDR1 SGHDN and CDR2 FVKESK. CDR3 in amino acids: CASSQARREKLFF. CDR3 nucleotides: TGTGCCAGCAGCCAAGCCCGGAGGGAAAAACTGTTTTTT.

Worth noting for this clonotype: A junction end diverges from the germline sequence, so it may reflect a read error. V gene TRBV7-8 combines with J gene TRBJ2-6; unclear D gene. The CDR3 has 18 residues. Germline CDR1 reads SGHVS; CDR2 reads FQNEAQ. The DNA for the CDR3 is TGTGCCAGCAACTTAGTTCATGGCCGACGCTCTGGGGCCAACGTCCTGACTTTC. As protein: CASNLVHGRRSGANVLTF. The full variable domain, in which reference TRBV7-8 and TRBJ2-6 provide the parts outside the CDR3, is GAGVSQSPRYKVAKRGQDVALRCDPISGHVSLFWYQQALGQGPEFLTYFQNEAQLDKSGLPSDRFFAERPEGSVSTLKIQRTQQEDSAVYLCASNLVHGRRSGANVLTFGAGSRLTVL.

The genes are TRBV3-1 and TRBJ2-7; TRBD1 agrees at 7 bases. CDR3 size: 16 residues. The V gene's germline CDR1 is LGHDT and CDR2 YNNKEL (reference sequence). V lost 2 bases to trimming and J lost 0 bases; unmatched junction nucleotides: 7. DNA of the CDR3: TGTGCCAGCAGCCAACGTAAAGGGGGCTACTCCTACGAGCAGTACTTC. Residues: CASSQRKGGYSYEQYF.

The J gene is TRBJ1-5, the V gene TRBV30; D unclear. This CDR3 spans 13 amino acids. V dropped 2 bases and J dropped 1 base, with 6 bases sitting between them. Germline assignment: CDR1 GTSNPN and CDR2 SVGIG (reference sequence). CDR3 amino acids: CAWSRESNQPQHF. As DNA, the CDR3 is TGTGCCTGGAGTAGGGAGAGCAATCAGCCCCAGCATTTT.

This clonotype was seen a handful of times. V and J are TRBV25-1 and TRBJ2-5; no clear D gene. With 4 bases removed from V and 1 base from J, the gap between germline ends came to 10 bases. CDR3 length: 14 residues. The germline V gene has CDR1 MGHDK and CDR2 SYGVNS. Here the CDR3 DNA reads TGTGCCAGCAGTGTAGGCGGATTCCAAGAGACCCAGTACTTC. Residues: CASSVGGFQETQYF.

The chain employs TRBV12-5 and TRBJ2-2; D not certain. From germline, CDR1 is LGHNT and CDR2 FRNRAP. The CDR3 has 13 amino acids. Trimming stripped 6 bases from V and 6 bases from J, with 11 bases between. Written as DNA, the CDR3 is TGTGCTAGTGGAGCCCTAAGTCCCGGGGAGCTGTTTTTT. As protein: CASGALSPGELFF.

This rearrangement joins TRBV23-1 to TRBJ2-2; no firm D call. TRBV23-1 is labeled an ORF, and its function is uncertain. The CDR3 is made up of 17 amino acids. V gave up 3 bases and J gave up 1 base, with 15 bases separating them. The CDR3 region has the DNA TGCGCCAGCAGTCAGATTAAATGGGCACGGAACACCGGGGAGCTGTTTTTT. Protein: CASSQIKWARNTGELFF.

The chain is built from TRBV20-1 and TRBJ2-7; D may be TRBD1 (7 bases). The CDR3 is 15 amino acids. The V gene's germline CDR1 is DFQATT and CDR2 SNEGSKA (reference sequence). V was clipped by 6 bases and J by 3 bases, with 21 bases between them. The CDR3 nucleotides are TGCAGTGCCAGGGGGATCGGGGGACGACTCTACGAGCAGTACTTC. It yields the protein CSARGIGGRLYEQYF.

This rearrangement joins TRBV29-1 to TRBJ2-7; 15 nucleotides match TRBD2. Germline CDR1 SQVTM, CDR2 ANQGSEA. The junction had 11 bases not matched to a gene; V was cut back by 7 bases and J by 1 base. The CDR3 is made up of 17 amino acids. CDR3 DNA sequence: TGCAGCGCCTTGGGACTAGCGGGGGGTCCGGTGTCCTACGAGCAGTACTTC. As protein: CSALGLAGGPVSYEQYF.

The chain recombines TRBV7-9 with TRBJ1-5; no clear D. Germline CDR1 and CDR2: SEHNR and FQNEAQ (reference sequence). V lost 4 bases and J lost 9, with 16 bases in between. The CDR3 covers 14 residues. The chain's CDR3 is CASSSYQSAGPQHF. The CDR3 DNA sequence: TGTGCCAGCAGCTCCTACCAGAGTGCGGGGCCCCAGCATTTT.

The CDR3 loop is CASSLAGSPEQYF. The CDR3, as DNA: TGTGCCAGCAGCTTAGCCGGCAGTCCCGAGCAGTACTTC. This sequence joins TRBV7-9 and TRBJ2-7; D remains ambiguous. Trimming shortened V by 0 bases and J by 6 bases, and 9 bases separated the two germline ends. The germline V gene encodes CDR1 SEHNR and CDR2 FQNEAQ (reference sequence). CDR3 length: 13 residues.

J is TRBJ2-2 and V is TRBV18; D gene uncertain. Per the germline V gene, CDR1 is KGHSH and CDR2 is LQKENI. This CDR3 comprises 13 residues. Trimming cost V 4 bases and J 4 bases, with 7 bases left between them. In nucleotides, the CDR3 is TGTGCCAGCTCACGGACCGGCACCGGGGAGCTGTTTTTT. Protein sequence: CASSRTGTGELFF.

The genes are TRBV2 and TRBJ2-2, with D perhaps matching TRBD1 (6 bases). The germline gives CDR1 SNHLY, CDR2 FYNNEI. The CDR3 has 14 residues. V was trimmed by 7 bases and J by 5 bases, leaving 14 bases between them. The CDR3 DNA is TGTGCCAGCATGCCGGGGACAAATACCGGGGAGCTGTTTTTT. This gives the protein CASMPGTNTGELFF.

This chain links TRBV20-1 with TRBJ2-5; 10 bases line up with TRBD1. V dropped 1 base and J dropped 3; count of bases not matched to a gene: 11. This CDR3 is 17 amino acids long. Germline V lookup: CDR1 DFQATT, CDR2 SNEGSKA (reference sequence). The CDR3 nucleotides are TGCAGTGCTAGAGTCCCGGGACAGGGGTGGAGTAAAGAGACCCAGTACTTC. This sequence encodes CSARVPGQGWSKETQYF.

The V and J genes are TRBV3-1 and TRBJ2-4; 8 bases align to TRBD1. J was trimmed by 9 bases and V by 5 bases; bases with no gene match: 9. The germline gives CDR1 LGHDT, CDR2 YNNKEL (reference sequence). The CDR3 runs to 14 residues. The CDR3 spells CASSSQGARGIQYF. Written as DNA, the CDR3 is TGTGCCAGCAGCTCGCAGGGGGCTCGGGGCATTCAGTACTTC.

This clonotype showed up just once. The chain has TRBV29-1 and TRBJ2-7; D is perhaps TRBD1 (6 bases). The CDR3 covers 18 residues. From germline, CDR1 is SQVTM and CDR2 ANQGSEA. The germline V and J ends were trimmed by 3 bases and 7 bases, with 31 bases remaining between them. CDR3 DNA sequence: TGCAGCGTTGATTTTGGGGAATTGAGGGACACTCGACCCCGAGAGCAGTACGTC. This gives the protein CSVDFGELRDTRPREQYV.

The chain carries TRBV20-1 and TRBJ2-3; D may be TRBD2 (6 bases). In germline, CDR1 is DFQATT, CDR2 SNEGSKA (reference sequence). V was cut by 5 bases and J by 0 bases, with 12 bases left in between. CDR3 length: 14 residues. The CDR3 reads CSARLVPSTDTQYF. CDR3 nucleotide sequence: TGCAGTGCTCGACTAGTCCCTAGCACAGATACGCAGTATTTT.

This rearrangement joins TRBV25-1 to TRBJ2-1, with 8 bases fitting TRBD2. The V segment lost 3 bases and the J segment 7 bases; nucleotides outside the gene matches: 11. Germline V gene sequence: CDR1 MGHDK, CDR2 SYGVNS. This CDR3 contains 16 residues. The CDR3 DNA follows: TGTGCCAGCAGTGACCCCGGAGCGGGAGTGAAAAATGAGCAGTTCTTC. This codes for CASSDPGAGVKNEQFF.

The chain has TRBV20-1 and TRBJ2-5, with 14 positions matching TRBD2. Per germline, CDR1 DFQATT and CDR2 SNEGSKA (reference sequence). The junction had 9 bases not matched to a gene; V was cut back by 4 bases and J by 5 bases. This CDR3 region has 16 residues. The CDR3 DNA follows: TGCAGTGCTACCCGACTAGCGGGGGGGCTAGGGGAGACCCAGTACTTC. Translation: CSATRLAGGLGETQYF.

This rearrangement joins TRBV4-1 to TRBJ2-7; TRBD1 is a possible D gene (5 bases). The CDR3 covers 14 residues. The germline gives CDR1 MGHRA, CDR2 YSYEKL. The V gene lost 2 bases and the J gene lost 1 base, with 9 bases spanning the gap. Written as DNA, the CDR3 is TGCGCCAGCAGCCAAAGGCAGGGATCCTACGAGCAGTACTTC. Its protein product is CASSQRQGSYEQYF.

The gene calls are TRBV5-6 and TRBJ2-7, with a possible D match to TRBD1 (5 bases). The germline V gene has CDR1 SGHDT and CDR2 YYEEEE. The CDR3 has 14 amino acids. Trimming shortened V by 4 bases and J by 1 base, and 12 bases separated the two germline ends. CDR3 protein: CASSRKGISYEQYF. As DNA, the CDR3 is TGTGCCAGCAGCCGTAAGGGGATATCCTACGAGCAGTACTTC.

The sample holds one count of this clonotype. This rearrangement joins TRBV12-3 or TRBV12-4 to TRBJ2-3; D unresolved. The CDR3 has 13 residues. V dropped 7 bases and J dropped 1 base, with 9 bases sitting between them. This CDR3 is CASTPVGTDTQYF. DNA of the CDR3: TGTGCCAGCACCCCGGTTGGCACAGATACGCAGTATTTT.

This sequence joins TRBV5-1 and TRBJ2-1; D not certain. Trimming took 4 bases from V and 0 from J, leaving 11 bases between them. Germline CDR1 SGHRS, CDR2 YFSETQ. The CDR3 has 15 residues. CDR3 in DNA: TGCGCCAGCAGCCCCATTACTCGCTCCTACAATGAGCAGTTCTTC. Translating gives CASSPITRSYNEQFF.

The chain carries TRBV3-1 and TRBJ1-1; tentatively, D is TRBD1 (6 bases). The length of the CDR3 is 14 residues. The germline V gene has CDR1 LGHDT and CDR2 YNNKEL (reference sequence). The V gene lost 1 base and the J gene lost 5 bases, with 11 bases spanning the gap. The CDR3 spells CASSQGIQGTEAFF. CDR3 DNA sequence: TGTGCCAGCAGCCAAGGGATACAGGGAACTGAAGCTTTCTTT.

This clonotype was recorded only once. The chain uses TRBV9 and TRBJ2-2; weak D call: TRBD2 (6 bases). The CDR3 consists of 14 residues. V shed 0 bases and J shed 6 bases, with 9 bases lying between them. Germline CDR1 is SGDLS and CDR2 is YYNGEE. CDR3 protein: CASSVVREAGELFF. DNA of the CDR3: TGTGCCAGCAGCGTAGTGAGGGAGGCCGGGGAGCTGTTTTTT.

The CDR3 sequence is CAWTGLNEQFF. CDR3 in DNA: TGTGCCTGGACCGGACTGAATGAGCAGTTCTTC. V usage is TRBV30 and J usage is TRBJ2-1; possible D gene TRBD2, 5 bases. The CDR3 runs to 11 residues. Germline V gene lookup returns CDR1 GTSNPN and CDR2 SVGIG (reference sequence). Trimming took 4 bases from V and 7 from J, leaving 8 bases between them.

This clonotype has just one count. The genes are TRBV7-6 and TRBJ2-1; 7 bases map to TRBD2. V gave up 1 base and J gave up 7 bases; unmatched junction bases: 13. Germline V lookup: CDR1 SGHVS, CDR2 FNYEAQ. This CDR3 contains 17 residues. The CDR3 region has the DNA TGTGCCAGCAGCTTAGGGGAGGGTCGAATAAGAAAGAATGAGCAGTTCTTC. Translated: CASSLGEGRIRKNEQFF.

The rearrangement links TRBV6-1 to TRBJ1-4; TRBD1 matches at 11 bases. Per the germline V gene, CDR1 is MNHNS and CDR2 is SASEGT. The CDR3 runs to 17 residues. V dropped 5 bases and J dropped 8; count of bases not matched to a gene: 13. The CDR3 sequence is CASSPRTGGPFEEKLFF. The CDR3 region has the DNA TGTGCCAGCAGTCCAAGGACAGGGGGCCCCTTTGAGGAAAAACTGTTTTTT.

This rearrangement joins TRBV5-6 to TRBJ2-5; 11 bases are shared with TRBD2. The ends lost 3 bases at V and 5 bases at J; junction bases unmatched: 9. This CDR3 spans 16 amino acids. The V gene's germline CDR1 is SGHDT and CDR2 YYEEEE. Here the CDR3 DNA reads TGTGCCAGCAGCTCACACCTAGCGGGAGGATGGGAGACCCAGTACTTC. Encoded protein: CASSSHLAGGWETQYF.

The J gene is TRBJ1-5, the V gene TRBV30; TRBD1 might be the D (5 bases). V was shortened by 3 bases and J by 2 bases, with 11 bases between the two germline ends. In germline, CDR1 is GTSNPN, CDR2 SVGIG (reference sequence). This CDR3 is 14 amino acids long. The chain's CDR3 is CAWREGFGNQPQHF. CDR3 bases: TGTGCCTGGAGGGAGGGGTTCGGCAATCAGCCCCAGCATTTT.